This T cell receptor beta chain derives from a study of blood T cell repertoires in COVID-19. On the study more broadly: PBMCs, B-cell-depleted T cells, or T cells provided the cDNA or gDNA that made up the material.

CDR1 and CDR2 from the germline V gene are SGDLS and YYNGEE. The CDR3 contains 15 residues. Trimming removed 4 bases at V and 4 bases at J, with 17 bases between. Assay: immunoSEQ multiplex PCR; the TCRdb copy retains only in-frame clones and omits some. The sample shows about 140,000 clones, approximately 85% of them seen only once. The V call is TRBV9, the J call TRBJ2-5, with a weak D call TRBD2 (6 bases). This receptor was obtained from a man in his forties or fifties with acute or convalescent COVID-19. Sequenced: peripheral blood. This chain's CDR3 is CASSPAGSGRETQYF. In DNA, the CDR3 is TGTGCCAGCAGCCCAGCGGGCAGTGGAAGAGAGACCCAGTACTTC.